This T cell receptor beta chain was retrieved from a study of T cells in Graves' hyperthyroidism and ophthalmopathy (dated by TCRdb to about 2019). With regard to the full study: Peripheral blood was collected at initial diagnosis, before any treatment. A discovery cohort of approximately 97 patients, roughly 45 with Graves' ophthalmopathy and about 58 with stable Graves' hyperthyroidism, was used to find distinguishing TCR V-J signatures. Prospective prediction of ophthalmopathy was tested in an independent validation cohort consisting of some 19 hyperthyroidism patients and approximately 16 patients who later progressed to ophthalmopathy. Once sampling was done, hyperthyroidism patients were given methimazole at a starting dose of 30 mg daily, whereas ophthalmopathy patients were given high-dose intravenous methylprednisolone. For training and testing, the 100 or so patients in the discovery cohort were randomly divided in a 7:3 ratio. The paper describes TCR Vbeta CDR3 sequencing of 135 peripheral blood samples, made up of about 40 ophthalmopathy patients, over 70 hyperthyroidism patients and 17 progressor patients. Thyroid tissue and blood T-cell repertoires from more than five Graves' hyperthyroidism patients were also compared in the study. The research as a whole found: During validation, the model predicted progression to ophthalmopathy a median of about 5.9 months ahead of onset, with more than 60% sensitivity and 72% to 80% specificity. No statistical method was used to set the sample size in advance, and investigators knew the group allocation. In cross-validation, a model built on a 13 V-J signature told ophthalmopathy apart from stable hyperthyroidism with about 90% sensitivity and about 81% specificity, and in testing the same model reached 80%/75%. Blood samples also contained most of the expanded thyroid clonotypes (frequency above 0.001), which suggests that blood repertoires may reflect thyroid immune responses.

A note on this clonotype: Its cognate antigen has yet to be identified. The sample holds no much larger clone one base away, and base qualities are not on file.

The CDR3 spans 15 residues, from the cysteine through the phenylalanine. CDR3 DNA only is kept here, 45 bases in frame from base 1. Trimming costs V 2 bases and J 5 bases, and their ends lie 15 bases apart. According to the germline V gene, CDR1 reads MNHEY and CDR2 reads SVGAGI. Amplification of TCR beta CDR3 regions was carried out from RNA transcripts. A first-round RT-PCR of the TCR CDR3 used the HTBI primer set with the Qiagen OneStep RT-PCR kit. A second multiplex PCR round built the libraries, followed by size selection and purification. The libraries were sequenced on an Illumina HiSeq2000 using paired-end 100 bp reads. For the original study's pipeline: Raw data were processed with SOAPnuke, discarding reads with adapters, uncalled bases, mean Phred below 15, or no exact constant-primer or identifier match. COPE v1.2.5 was used to merge high-quality paired reads, and clonotypes were defined as unique nucleotide sequences. MiTCR v1.1 was used to align clonotypes to the IMGT TRBV, TRBD and TRBJ reference segments. The analysis included only V-J combinations with a frequency above 0.0001, which together covered more than 98% of the repertoires. A TCS score was defined as the ratio between F50 (clonal expansion) and ExV (chaos), using BLOSUM62-based TCRdist between CDR3 peptides within each V-J. Welch's t-statistics and random forest reduced around 510 V-J features to 10 to 15, which were used in a naive Bayes classifier (R e1071). The public reads were reprocessed in TCRdb via fastp at Q25 and MiXCR, keeping in-frame beta chains. Identical CDR3 protein sequences are pooled into one entry, listed with their most common genes and DNA. What appears here as the V and J calls and clone size reflects TCRdb's work, not the paper's. This sample holds around 400,000 distinct CDR3 sequences; around 25% were observed only once. The ten biggest clones cover around 67% of the sample.

Graves' hyperthyroidism was defined as stable when no progression to ophthalmopathy occurred over 18 months of follow-up. Hyperthyroidism patients were aged 18 to 65 years and newly diagnosed, with disease duration of less than 2 months. Any patient with an uncontrolled infection, another autoimmune disease, pregnancy or lactation was excluded. Diagnoses were established on the basis of clinical symptoms, serum thyroxine and TRAb, thyroid ultrasound, and orbital computed tomography. PBMCs were isolated from about 9.2 ml of fresh peripheral blood by Ficoll-Paque density gradient centrifugation. Total RNA was extracted using Trizol reagent, and RNA quality was assessed on an Agilent 2100 Bioanalyzer.

Sequencing was done on a sample of blood. The TCR sequence derives from a man between 50 and 59 years old with Graves' hyperthyroidism. The V and J segments used are TRBV6-5 and TRBJ2-5, with TRBD2 perhaps the D gene, on 6 matching bases. The CDR3 sequence is CASSYGASSGETQYF. Read as DNA, the sequence is TGTGCCAGCAGTTACGGAGCCAGCAGCGGGGAGACCCAGTACTTC.